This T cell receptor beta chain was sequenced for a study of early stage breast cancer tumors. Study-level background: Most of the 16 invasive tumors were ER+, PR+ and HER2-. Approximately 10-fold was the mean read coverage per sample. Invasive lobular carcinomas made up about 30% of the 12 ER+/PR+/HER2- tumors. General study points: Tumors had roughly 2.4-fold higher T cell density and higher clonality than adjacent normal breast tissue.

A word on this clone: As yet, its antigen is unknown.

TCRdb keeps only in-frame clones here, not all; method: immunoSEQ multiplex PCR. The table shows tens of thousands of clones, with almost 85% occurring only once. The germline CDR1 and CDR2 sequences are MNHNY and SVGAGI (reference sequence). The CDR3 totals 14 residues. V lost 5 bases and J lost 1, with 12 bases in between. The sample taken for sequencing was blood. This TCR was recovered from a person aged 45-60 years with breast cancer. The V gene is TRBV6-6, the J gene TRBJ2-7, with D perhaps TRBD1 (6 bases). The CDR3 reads CASSPNDRSYEQYF. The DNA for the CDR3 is TGTGCCAGCAGTCCAAACGACAGGTCCTACGAGCAGTACTTC.